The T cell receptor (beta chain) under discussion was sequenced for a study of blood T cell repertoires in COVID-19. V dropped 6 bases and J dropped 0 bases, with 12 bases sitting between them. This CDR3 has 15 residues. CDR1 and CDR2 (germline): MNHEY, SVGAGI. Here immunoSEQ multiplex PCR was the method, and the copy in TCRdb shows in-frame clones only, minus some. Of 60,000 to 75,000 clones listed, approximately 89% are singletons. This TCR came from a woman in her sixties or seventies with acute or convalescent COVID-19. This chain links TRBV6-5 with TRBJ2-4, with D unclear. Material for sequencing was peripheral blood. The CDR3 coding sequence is TGTGCCAGCAGGATCGCGAGTAGAGCCAAAAACATTCAGTACTTC. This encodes CASRIASRAKNIQYF.